The sequence of this T cell receptor (beta chain) was determined in a study of control samples from healthy donors and cancer patients. Produced via immunoSEQ multiplex PCR; TCRdb's table is partial and in-frame only. The table records fewer than 85,000 clones, approximately 92% of them present only once. The CDR3 spans 17 residues. V was shortened by 0 bases and J by 3 bases, with 17 bases between the two germline ends. CDR1 and CDR2 (germline): SGDLS, YYNGEE. The sequence was obtained from a woman aged 60 to 75 in good health. The chain carries TRBV9 and TRBJ2-3; no firm D call. Input material: blood. CDR3 sequence: CASSVAPGPQGTDTQYF. The CDR3 DNA follows: TGTGCCAGCAGCGTAGCACCAGGCCCCCAAGGGACAGATACGCAGTATTTT.